A selection of T cell receptor beta chains follows, all from one sample in a study of metastatic and nonmetastatic thyroid tumors. MiXCR re-clonotyped the PCR reads for TCRdb. The repertoire has about 6,400 clones, 25% to 35% of them found once; the top ten carry over 15%. Sequences were obtained from adjacent normal tissue. The origin of the receptors is a female donor with papillary thyroid cancer or a benign thyroid nodule (not recorded which). Some clones in this sample may be carry-over from other donors' samples. CDR3s leave out the opening cysteine and the closing phenylalanine or tryptophan.

V gene: TRBV4-1; CDR3 protein: ASSPGTGSGTYEQY
V gene: TRBV10-3; CDR3 protein: AISESDILDRGADNYGYT
V gene: TRBV19; CDR3 protein: AEVRTSGHQETQY
V gene: TRBV11-2; CDR3 protein: ASSFGTSSYNSPLH
V gene: TRBV6-5; CDR3 protein: ASSYGPRSYEQY
V gene: TRBV20-1; CDR3 protein: SARQGGNTGELF
V gene: TRBV27; CDR3 protein: ASRSRVSYEQY
V gene: TRBV10-3; CDR3 protein: AISWGLSGGYT
V gene: TRBV4-3; CDR3 protein: ASSLRQSSRPGGQY
V gene: TRBV13; CDR3 protein: ASSRGQGLTGELF
V gene: TRBV30; CDR3 protein: AWAVGQSKNIQY
V gene: TRBV28; CDR3 protein: ASTDYETGELF
V gene: TRBV7-2; CDR3 protein: ASSFVAGGGNEQF
V gene: TRBV20-1; CDR3 protein: SARPDSSYEQY
V gene: TRBV6-1; CDR3 protein: ASSEGGGGEQY
V gene: TRBV28; CDR3 protein: ATFDRGSYHDTQY
V gene: TRBV19; CDR3 protein: ARQGGETQY
V gene: TRBV20-1; CDR3 protein: SASKSDTQY
V gene: TRBV20-1; CDR3 protein: SARDRVNTGELF
V gene: TRBV5-1; CDR3 protein: ASSPGELTGTYGYT
V gene: TRBV19; CDR3 protein: ASSPGTTFRF
V gene: TRBV7-3; CDR3 protein: ASSLTPSYEQY
V gene: TRBV5-5; CDR3 protein: ASSFSLAEVNEQF
V gene: TRBV7-9; CDR3 protein: ASSTPGLARNEQY
V gene: TRBV7-9; CDR3 protein: ASSLETEAF
V gene: TRBV29-1; CDR3 protein: SVQRGTKGDEQY
V gene: TRBV27; CDR3 protein: ASSSDRGLYEQY
V gene: TRBV6-5; CDR3 protein: ASSYGLSGQGQETQY
V gene: TRBV6-1; CDR3 protein: ASSEEVWSGGYYEQY
V gene: TRBV30; CDR3 protein: AWSTGTSYEQY
V gene: TRBV20-1; CDR3 protein: SASGGRVGQPQH
V gene: TRBV5-6; CDR3 protein: ASSLGTGPQPQH
V gene: TRBV18; CDR3 protein: ASSPPGTHGSGYT
V gene: TRBV4-2; CDR3 protein: ASSQVTGELF
V gene: TRBV5-1; CDR3 protein: ASSLGTTGDTQY
V gene: TRBV12-3/TRBV12-4; CDR3 protein: ASSLSGLPYNEQF
V gene: TRBV27; CDR3 protein: ASSLGTGGSGYT
V gene: TRBV5-1; CDR3 protein: ASSLAGGAGNYEQY
V gene: TRBV11-2; CDR3 protein: ASSPSPTLTTEAF
V gene: TRBV20-1; CDR3 protein: SARREYNEQY
V gene: TRBV6-5; CDR3 protein: ASSYSRVGNQPQH
V gene: TRBV24-1; CDR3 protein: ATSENPGQKLYEQF
V gene: TRBV6-4; CDR3 protein: ASSAPRVRTLHYEQY
V gene: TRBV28; CDR3 protein: ATWDRGVGEQY
V gene: TRBV19; CDR3 protein: ASSIGGQVLEKLF
V gene: TRBV28; CDR3 protein: ASSPGRRGQGEQY
V gene: TRBV20-1; CDR3 protein: SAMGLAGVRSYNEQF
V gene: TRBV12-3/TRBV12-4; CDR3 protein: ASSLSTEAF
V gene: TRBV19; CDR3 protein: ASSQGHEKLF
V gene: TRBV20-1; CDR3 protein: SASGGAGAEAF
V gene: TRBV20-1; CDR3 protein: SARDQGPSGETQY
V gene: TRBV20-1; CDR3 protein: SAPPWERGGTHY
V gene: TRBV4-1; CDR3 protein: ASSQETVTHSYEQY
V gene: TRBV7-9; CDR3 protein: ASSPPRLAKNIQY
V gene: TRBV10-3; CDR3 protein: AISSGTGGNEQF